This T cell receptor (beta chain) was sequenced during a study of T cell responses to AZD1222 COVID-19 vaccine. Study as a whole: Doses given second, at about 4 or about 12 weeks, were pooled.

Details on this clone: Its antigen is unidentified.

Sequencing used immunoSEQ multiplex PCR; TCRdb keeps in-frame clones, though not all of them. The data contain around 83,000 clones, 86% of them singletons. Study-level points and caveats: Donors skewed white British and female; clonal diversity was possibly underestimated.

The length of the CDR3 is 16 residues. CDR1 and CDR2 (germline): LGHNT, FRNRAP. J gave up 9 bases and V 1 base, and 11 bases lay outside the gene matches. The rearrangement links TRBV12-5 to TRBJ2-1; 8 bases match TRBD2. The starting material was peripheral blood, obtained on day 0 of AZD1222 vaccination. This clonotype originated in an adult in good health. In nucleotides, the CDR3 is TGTGCTAGTGGTTTGGCCCGAGGACTAGCTTTGGGTGAGCAGTTCTTC. Translating it yields CASGLARGLALGEQFF.